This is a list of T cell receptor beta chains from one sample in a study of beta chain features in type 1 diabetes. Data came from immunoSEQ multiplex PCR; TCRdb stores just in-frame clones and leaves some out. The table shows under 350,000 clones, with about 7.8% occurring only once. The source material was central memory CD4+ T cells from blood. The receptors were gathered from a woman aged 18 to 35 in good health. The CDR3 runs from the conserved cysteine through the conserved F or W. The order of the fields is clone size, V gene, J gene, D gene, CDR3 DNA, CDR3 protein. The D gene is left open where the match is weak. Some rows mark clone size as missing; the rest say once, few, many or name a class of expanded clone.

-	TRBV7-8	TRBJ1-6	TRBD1	TGTGCCAGCAGCTTTAAGACCACAGGGGACTATTCACCCCTCCACTTT	CASSFKTTGDYSPLHF
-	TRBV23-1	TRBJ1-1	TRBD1	TGCGCCAGCAGCCAAGGCAGGACAGGGGACTGCACTGAAGCTTTCTTT	CASSQGRTGDCTEAFF
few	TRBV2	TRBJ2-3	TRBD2	TGTGCCAGCAGGGGCGGGAGAAGCACAGATACGCAGTATTTT	CASRGGRSTDTQYF
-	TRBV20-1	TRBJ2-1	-	TGCAGTGCGCAGAGTTGGAATGAGCAGTTCTTC	CSAQSWNEQFF
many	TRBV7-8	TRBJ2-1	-	TGTGCCAGCAGCTCGGGGACCGACAATGAGCAGTTCTTC	CASSSGTDNEQFF
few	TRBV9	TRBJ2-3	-	TGTGCCAGCAGCGTAGAAGGTACGAGGACGCAGTATTTT	CASSVEGTRTQYF
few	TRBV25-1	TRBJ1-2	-	TGTGCCAGCAGCGTCAGGTCCCACTATGGCTACACCTTC	CASSVRSHYGYTF
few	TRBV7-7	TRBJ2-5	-	TGTGCCAGCAGCTTGACCGGGGGGCGCCAGGAGACCCAGTACTTC	CASSLTGGRQETQYF
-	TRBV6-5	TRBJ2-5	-	TGTGCCAGCCGAACAACCCAGGAGACCCAGTACTTC	CASRTTQETQYF
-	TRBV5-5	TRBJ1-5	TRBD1	TGTGCCAGCAGCGTGGACAGGGATCAGCCCCAGCATTTT	CASSVDRDQPQHF
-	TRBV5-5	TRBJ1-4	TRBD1	TGTGCCAGCAGCTTGGAGAGGACAGGGGGCGAAAAACTGTTTTTT	CASSLERTGGEKLFF
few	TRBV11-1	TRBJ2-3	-	TGTGCCAGCAGCTTAGCAGGGATCACAGATACGCAGTATTTT	CASSLAGITDTQYF
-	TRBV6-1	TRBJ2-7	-	TGTGCCAGCAGTCCCTGGGACGGGAGCTACGAGCAGTACTTC	CASSPWDGSYEQYF
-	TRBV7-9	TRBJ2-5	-	TGTGCCAGCAGGAGGTCAGGGTCTGCCGAGACCCAGTACTTC	CASRRSGSAETQYF
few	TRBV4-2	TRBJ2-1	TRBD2	TGTGCCAGCAGCCCATCGGGGGGGTCCTACAATGAGCAGTTCTTC	CASSPSGGSYNEQFF
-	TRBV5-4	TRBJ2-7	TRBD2	TGTGCCAGCAGCTTGTCAGCTAGCGGGACCTACGAGCAGTACTTC	CASSLSASGTYEQYF
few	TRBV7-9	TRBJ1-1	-	TGTGCCAGCAGCTTAGGTGGGGGCGTGAACACTGAAGCTTTCTTT	CASSLGGGVNTEAFF
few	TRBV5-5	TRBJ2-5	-	TGTGCCAGCAGCTTGTTCCTGTCGGAGACCCAGTACTTC	CASSLFLSETQYF
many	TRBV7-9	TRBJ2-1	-	TGTGCCAGCAGCTCTGCTTTAATCTACAATGAGCAGTTCTTC	CASSSALIYNEQFF
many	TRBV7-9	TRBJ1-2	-	TGTGCCAGCAGCTTATCGCAGGGGATTAGCTATGGCTACACCTTC	CASSLSQGISYGYTF
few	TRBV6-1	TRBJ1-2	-	TGTGCCAGCTCTGGCCAGAATAACTATGGCTACACCTTC	CASSGQNNYGYTF
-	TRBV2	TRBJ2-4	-	TGTGCCAGCGGGCATGCGATTCAGTACTTC	CASGHAIQYF
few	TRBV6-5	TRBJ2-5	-	TGTGCCAGCAGTTACATCGGGACTCCACAAGAGACCCAGTACTTC	CASSYIGTPQETQYF
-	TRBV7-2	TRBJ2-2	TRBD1	TGTGCCAGCAGCTTAGCCGGGACAGAGAACACCGGGGAGCTGTTTTTT	CASSLAGTENTGELFF
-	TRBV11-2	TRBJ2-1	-	TGTGCCAGCAGCTTATTTGCCAGCGGTGGTCATGAGCAGTTCTTC	CASSLFASGGHEQFF
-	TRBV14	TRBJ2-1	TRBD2	TGTGCCAGCAGCCAAGTACCTACGGGGACTAGCGGGGGGCCTAAGGCTAATGAGCAGTTCTTC	CASSQVPTGTSGGPKANEQFF
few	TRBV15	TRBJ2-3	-	TGTGCCACCAGCAGAGTTGACAGATGGGATACGCAGTATTTT	CATSRVDRWDTQYF
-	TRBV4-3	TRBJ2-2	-	TGCGCCAGCAGCCAAGAGTGGACGGGGTTCAACACCGGGGAGCTGTTTTTT	CASSQEWTGFNTGELFF
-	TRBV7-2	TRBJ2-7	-	TGTGCCAGCAGCTTAGAGGCTAGGTCAGCCCAGTACTTC	CASSLEARSAQYF
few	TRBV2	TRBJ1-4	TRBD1	TGTGCCAGCAGCGGGACAGGGGGAGGCTCAACTAATGAAAAACTGTTTTTT	CASSGTGGGSTNEKLFF
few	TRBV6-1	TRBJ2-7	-	TGTGCCAGTAATAACTCCTACGAGCAGTACTTC	CASNNSYEQYF
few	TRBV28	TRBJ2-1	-	TGTGCCAGTTGGGGGGGCCTATCCGATGAGCAGTTCTTC	CASWGGLSDEQFF
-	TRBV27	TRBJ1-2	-	TGTGCCAGCAGTTTATCCGGACAGAACAGCTACACCTTC	CASSLSGQNSYTF
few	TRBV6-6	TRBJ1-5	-	TGTGCCAGCCGTAAGGGTCATGGCAATCAGCCCCAGCATTTT	CASRKGHGNQPQHF
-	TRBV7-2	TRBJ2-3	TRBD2	TGTGCCAGCAGCATACAGCGGGGGCCCACAGATACGCAGTATTTT	CASSIQRGPTDTQYF
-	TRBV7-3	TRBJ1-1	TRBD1	TGTGCCAGCAGCTTAAATGGACAGGGATACACTGAAGCTTTCTTT	CASSLNGQGYTEAFF
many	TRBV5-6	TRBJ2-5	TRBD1	TGTGCCAGCAGCTTGGTACCGACAGGGGGCGCTTCTGGGACCCAGTACTTC	CASSLVPTGGASGTQYF
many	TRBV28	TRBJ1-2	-	TGTGCCAGCAGTTTATCGGCCAACTATGGCTACACCTTC	CASSLSANYGYTF
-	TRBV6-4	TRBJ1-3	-	TGTGCCAGCAGTGCCCAGAGCCCCTCTGGAAACACCATATATTTT	CASSAQSPSGNTIYF
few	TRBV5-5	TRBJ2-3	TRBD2	TGTGCCAGCAGCTCGGACGGGACTAGGGCCGCAGATACGCAGTATTTT	CASSSDGTRAADTQYF
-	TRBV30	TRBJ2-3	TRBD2	TGTGCCTGGAGTGGGACTAGCGGGAGAAGAGATACGCAGTATTTT	CAWSGTSGRRDTQYF
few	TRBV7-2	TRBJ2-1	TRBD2	TGTGCCAGCAGACTTAGCGGGGGGACGAATGAGCAGTTCTTC	CASRLSGGTNEQFF
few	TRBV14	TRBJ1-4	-	TGTGCCAGCAGCCAAGCGACAGGAACGAATGAAAAACTGTTTTTT	CASSQATGTNEKLFF
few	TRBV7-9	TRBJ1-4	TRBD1	TGTGCCAGCAGCCTACAGGGGGCAGGTGAAAAACTTTTTTTT	CASSLQGAGEKLFF
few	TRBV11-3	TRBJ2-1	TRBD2	TGTGCCAGCAGCCCCTTCGCGGGGGGGAGCTCCTACAATGAGCAGTTCTTC	CASSPFAGGSSYNEQFF